Detailed here is one T cell receptor beta chain. The junction does not match germline at one end; this may be a read error. These data come from a study of T cell changes during pregnancy in multiple sclerosis. TCRdb's table, derived via immunoSEQ multiplex PCR, lists solely in-frame clones and lacks some. The table shows around 40,000 clones, with 75% to 95% occurring only once. Germline CDR1 and CDR2: SSHAT and FNYEAQ (reference sequence). The CDR3 spans 13 residues. The chain has TRBV7-7 and TRBJ2-5; possibly TRBD1 for D (6 bases). The sequences come from CD4+ T cells from peripheral blood mononuclear cells, collected in the first trimester of pregnancy. This receptor was taken from a female donor in good health, enrolled as a control in a pregnancy study. In DNA, the CDR3 is TGTGCTAGCAGCGCACAGGGTGGAGAGACCCAGTACTTC. This gives the protein CASSAQGGETQYF.